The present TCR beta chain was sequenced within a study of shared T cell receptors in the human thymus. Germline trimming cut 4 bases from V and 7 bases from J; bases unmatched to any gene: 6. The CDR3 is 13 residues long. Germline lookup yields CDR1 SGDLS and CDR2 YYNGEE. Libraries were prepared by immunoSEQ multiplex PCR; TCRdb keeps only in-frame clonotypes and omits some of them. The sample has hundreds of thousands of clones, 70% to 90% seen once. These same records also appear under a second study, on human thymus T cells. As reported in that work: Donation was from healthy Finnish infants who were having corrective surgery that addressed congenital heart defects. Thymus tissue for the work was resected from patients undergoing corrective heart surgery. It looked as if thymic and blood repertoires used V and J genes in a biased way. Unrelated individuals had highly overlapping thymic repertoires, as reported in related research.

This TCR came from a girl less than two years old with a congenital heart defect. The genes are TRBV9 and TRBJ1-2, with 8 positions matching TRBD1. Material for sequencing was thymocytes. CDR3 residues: CASSLRGRRGYTF. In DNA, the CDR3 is TGTGCCAGCAGCCTCAGGGGGCGTCGTGGCTACACCTTC.